The present entry profiles one TCR beta chain with its context. The target antigen is unknown. The sample comes from a study of identical twins. The study's findings and limits: Twins' surplus sharing was weaker for beta out-of-frame sequences. It was possible that invariant MAIT and iNKT cells partly confounded the zero-insertion analyses. Cross-sectional statistics, not tracking of the same donors, supported the conclusions.

The CDR3 consists of 13 residues. With V trimmed by 6 bases and J by 10 bases, 11 bases remained unmatched. Germline CDR1 SGHAT, CDR2 FQNNGV. TCRdb redid the calling of the 5' RACE reads with MiXCR, one entry per CDR3 protein. The table has under 400,000 distinct CDR3 sequences, approximately 10% seen once. Only healthy Caucasians were enrolled as donors. The sequenced sample was naive T cells sorted from blood. The gene calls are TRBV11-2 and TRBJ1-1; TRBD1 matches 7 bases. The clonotype comes from a woman aged 45-59 years in good health. DNA for the CDR3: TGTGCCAGCAGGAAGGGGGACAGTCCGCTAGCTTTCTTT. It specifies CASRKGDSPLAFF.